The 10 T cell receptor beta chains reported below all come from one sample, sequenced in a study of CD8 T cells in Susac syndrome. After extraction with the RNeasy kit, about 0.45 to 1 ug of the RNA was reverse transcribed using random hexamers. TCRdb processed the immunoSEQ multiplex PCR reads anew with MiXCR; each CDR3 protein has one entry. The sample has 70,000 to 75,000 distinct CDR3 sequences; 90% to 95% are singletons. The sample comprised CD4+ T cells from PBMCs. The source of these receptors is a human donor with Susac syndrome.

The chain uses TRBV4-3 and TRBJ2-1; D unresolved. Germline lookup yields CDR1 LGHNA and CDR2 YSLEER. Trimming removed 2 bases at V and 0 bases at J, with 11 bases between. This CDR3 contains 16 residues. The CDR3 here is CASSQSFVSSYNEQFF. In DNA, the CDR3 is TGCGCCAGCAGCCAAAGTTTTGTCAGCTCCTACAATGAGCAGTTCTTC.

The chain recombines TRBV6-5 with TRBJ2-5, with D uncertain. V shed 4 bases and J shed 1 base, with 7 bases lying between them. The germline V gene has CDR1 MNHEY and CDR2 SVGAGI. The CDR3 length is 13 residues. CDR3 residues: CASSLGIQETQYF. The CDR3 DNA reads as TGTGCCAGCAGTTTGGGAATCCAAGAGACCCAGTACTTC.

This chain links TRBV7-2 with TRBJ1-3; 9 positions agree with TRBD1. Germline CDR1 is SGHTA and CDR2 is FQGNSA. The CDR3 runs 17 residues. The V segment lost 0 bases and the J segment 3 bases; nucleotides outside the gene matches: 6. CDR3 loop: CASSLASQGARGNTIYF. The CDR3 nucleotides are TGTGCCAGCAGCTTAGCCTCACAGGGGGCGCGTGGAAACACCATATATTTT.

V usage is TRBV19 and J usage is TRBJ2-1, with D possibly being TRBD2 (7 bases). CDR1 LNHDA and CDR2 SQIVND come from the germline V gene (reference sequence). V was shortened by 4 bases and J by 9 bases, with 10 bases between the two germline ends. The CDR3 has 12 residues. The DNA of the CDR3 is TGTGCCAGTAGTAGGGGGGGCGGTGAGCAGTTCTTC. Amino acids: CASSRGGGEQFF.

The CDR3 is CASSLEKSRGAAFF. The CDR3 DNA follows: TGTGCCAGCAGCTTAGAGAAGTCCCGAGGCGCAGCTTTCTTT. The rearrangement joins TRBV11-2 to TRBJ1-1; D ambiguous. The germline gives CDR1 SGHAT, CDR2 FQNNGV. V was clipped by 0 bases and J by 10 bases, with 15 bases between them. There are 14 residues in the CDR3.

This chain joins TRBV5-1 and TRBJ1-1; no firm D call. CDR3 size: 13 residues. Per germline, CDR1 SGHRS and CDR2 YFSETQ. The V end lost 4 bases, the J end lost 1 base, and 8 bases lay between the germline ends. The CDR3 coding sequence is TGCGCCAGCAGCCCCCGGTGGAACACTGAAGCTTTCTTT. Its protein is CASSPRWNTEAFF.

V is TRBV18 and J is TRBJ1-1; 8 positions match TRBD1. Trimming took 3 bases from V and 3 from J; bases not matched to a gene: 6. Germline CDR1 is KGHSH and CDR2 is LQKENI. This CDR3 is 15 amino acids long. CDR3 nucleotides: TGTGCCAGCTCACCCTGGACAGGGACGGACACTGAAGCTTTCTTT. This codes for CASSPWTGTDTEAFF.

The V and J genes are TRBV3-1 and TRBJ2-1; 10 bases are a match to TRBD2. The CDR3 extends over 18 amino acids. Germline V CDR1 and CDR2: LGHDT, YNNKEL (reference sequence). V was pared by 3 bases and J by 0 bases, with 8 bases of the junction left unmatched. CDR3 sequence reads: CASSHAPLAGVSYNEQFF. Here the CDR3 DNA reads TGTGCCAGCAGCCACGCCCCCCTAGCGGGGGTCTCCTACAATGAGCAGTTCTTC.

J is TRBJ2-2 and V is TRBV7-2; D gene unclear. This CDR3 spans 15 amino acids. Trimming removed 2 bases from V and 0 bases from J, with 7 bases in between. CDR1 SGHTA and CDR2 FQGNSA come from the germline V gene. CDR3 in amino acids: CASSLTAPNTGELFF. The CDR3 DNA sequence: TGTGCCAGCAGCTTAACGGCCCCGAACACCGGGGAGCTGTTTTTT. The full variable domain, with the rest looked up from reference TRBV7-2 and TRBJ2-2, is GAGVSQSPSNKVTEKGKDVELRCDPISGHTALYWYRQSLGQGLEFLIYFQGNSAPDKSGLPSDRFSAERTGGSVSTLTIQRTQQEDSAVYLCASSLTAPNTGELFFGEGSRLTVL.

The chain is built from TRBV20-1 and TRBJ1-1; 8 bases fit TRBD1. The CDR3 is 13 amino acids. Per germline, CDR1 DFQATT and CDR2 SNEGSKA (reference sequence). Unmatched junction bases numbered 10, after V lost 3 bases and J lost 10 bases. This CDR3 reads CSASGTGGMGAFF. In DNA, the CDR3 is TGCAGTGCTAGCGGCACAGGGGGGATGGGAGCTTTCTTT.